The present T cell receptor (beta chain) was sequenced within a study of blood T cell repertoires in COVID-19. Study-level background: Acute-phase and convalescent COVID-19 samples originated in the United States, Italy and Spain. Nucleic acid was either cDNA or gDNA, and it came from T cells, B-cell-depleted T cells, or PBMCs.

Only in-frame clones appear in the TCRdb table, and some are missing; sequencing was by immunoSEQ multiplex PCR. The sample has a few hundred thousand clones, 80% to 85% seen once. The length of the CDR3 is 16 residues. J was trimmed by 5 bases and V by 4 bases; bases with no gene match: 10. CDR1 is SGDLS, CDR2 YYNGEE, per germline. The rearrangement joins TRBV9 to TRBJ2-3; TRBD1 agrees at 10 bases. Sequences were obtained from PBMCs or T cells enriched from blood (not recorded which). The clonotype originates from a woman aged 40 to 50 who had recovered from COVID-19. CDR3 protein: CASSFRTGGDGDTQYF. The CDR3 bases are TGTGCCAGCAGCTTTCGGACAGGGGGTGATGGAGATACGCAGTATTTT.